Listed here is a single T cell receptor beta chain. Its matching antigen is unknown. TCRdb keeps only in-frame clones here, not all; method: immunoSEQ multiplex PCR. The sample lists 85,000 to 90,000 clones; 86% were seen once. The record originates from a study of T cell repertoires and HLA-DP antigens. V dropped 3 bases and J dropped 2 bases, with 3 bases sitting between them. The CDR3 totals 12 residues. Germline V gives CDR1 KGHSH, CDR2 LQKENI. The chain employs TRBV18 and TRBJ2-3; no firm D call. The sequencing input was CD4+ T cells from PBMCs. The sequence came from a man in his forties or fifties in good health and CMV-seronegative. DNA for the CDR3: TGTGCCAGCTCACCCTACACAGATACGCAGTATTTT. Protein product: CASSPYTDTQYF.